This T cell receptor beta chain comes out of a study of blood T cells in healthy people across ages. Study background: Template switching recovered approximately one barcoded beta molecule for every two T cells.

In the case of this clonotype: Its cognate antigen is unknown.

Losses at the gene ends were 6 bases for V and 3 bases for J; bases not matched to a gene: 8. The CDR3 contains 16 residues. Primed by a sample-barcoded 5' primer and a J-beta primer mix, a second PCR proceeded for 7 to 11 cycles. Each cDNA molecule received a tag from a template-switch adaptor that had 12 random nucleotides. TCRdb passed the 5' RACE reads through MiXCR, listing each CDR3 protein once. The sample contains under 2 million distinct CDR3 sequences, almost 35% of which appear only once. The study's findings and limits: With naive T cell percentage, TCR beta diversity showed a strong correlation. Reliance upon unsorted PBMCs precluded definitive naive versus antigen-experienced comparison.

The rearrangement uses TRBV12-3 or TRBV12-4 and TRBJ2-1, with 10 bases that match TRBD2. The source of this sequence is a woman in her 30s in good health. Sequencing used blood. The CDR3 nucleotides are TGTGCCAGCAGACGTAGCGGGAGGACCCTCTACAATGAGCAGTTCTTC. Its translation is CASRRSGRTLYNEQFF.